This TCR beta chain was captured by sequencing in a study of T cell responses to AZD1222 COVID-19 vaccine. Between the trimmed V and J ends, which lost 9 bases and 6 bases, there was a span of 14 bases. Per germline, CDR1 MNHEY and CDR2 SVGAGI. This CDR3 has 12 residues. TCRdb's copy holds only in-frame clones and misses some; the assay was immunoSEQ multiplex PCR. The profile shows 110,000 or so clones, 80% to 90% of them singletons. Sequences were derived from peripheral blood, sampled 28 days after the second AZD1222 dose. V and J are TRBV6-5 and TRBJ1-1, with a weak D call TRBD1 (6 bases). This receptor was identified in an adult who received the AZD1222 COVID-19 vaccine. The CDR3 region has the DNA TGTGCCAGTGAGAACAGGGAGTCTGAAGCTTTCTTT. Translated: CASENRESEAFF.